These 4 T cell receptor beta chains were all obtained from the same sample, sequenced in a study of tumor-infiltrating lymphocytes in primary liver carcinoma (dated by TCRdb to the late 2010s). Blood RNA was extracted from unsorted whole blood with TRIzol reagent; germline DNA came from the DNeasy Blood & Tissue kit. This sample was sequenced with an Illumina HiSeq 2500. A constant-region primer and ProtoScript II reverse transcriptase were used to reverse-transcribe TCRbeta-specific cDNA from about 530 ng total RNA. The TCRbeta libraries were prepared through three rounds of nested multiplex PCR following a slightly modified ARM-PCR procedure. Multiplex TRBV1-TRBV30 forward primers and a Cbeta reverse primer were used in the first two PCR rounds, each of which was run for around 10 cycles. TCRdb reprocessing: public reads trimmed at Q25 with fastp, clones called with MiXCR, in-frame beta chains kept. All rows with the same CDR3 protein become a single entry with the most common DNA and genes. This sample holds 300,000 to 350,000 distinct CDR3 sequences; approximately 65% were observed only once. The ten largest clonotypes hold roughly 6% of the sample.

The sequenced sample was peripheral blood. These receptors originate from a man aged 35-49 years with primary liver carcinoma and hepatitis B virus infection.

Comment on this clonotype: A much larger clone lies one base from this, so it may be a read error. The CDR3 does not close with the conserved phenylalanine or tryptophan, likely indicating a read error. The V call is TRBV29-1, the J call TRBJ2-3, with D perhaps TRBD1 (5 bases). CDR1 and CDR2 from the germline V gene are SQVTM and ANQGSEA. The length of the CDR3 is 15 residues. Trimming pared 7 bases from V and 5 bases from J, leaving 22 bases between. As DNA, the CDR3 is TGCAGCGCGGCCCCCCAGGGAACCTCTAGAGATACGCAGTATTAT. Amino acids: CSAAPQGTSRDTQYY.

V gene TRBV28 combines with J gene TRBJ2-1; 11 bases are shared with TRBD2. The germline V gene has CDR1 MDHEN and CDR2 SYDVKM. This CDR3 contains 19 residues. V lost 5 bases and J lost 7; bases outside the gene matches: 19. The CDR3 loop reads CASSTRLAGTLGPVNEQFF. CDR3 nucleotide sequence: TGTGCCAGCAGTACCCGACTAGCGGGAACCCTAGGGCCGGTGAATGAGCAGTTCTTC.

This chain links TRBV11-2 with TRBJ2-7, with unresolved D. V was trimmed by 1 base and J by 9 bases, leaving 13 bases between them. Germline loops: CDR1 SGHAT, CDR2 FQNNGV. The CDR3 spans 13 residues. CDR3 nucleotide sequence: TGTGCCAGCAGCTTAGGTCCCTTGTTAGTGCAGTACTTC. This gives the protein CASSLGPLLVQYF.

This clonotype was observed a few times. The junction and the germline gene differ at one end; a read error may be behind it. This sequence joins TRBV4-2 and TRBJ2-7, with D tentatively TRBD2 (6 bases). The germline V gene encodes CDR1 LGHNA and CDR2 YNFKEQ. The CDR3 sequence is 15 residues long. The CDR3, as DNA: TGTGCCAGCATCCAAGGTCGGGGAGGACCCTACGAGCAGTACTTC. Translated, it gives CASIQGRGGPYEQYF.